This T cell receptor beta chain was identified during a study of blood T cell repertoires in COVID-19. Overall study: The analysed material was cDNA or gDNA that came from T cells, B-cell-depleted T cells, or PBMCs.

The germline V gene has CDR1 SGHTS and CDR2 YDEGEE. Trimming removed 0 bases from V and 2 bases from J, with 12 bases in between. The CDR3 consists of 15 residues. The count of this clone is one. Repertoires were generated with immunoSEQ multiplex PCR, while TCRdb's copy carries only in-frame clones and drops some. The sample holds 300,000 to 450,000 clones, about 88% seen once. Participant age was 18 to 89 years, and participants resided in roughly 25 US areas. Each participant's cohort was designated according to participant-reported clinical history. The J gene is TRBJ2-7, the V gene TRBV5-8; no definite D call. Specimen: PBMCs or T cells enriched from blood (not recorded which). This TCR was sampled from a young woman who had recovered from COVID-19. CDR3 region: CASSLALTGTYEQYF. CDR3 in DNA: TGTGCCAGCAGCTTGGCCTTAACGGGTACCTACGAGCAGTACTTC.